This TCR beta chain was sequenced for a study of T cells after yellow fever vaccination. Overall study context: Low-cell-number fractions underwent preparation using SMART-Seq v4 Ultra Low Input.

With 6 bases removed from V and 7 bases from J, the gap between germline ends came to 18 bases. The CDR3 has 14 residues. Germline CDR1 reads SQVTM; CDR2 reads ANQGSEA. This clonotype occurred many times. What it binds is unknown. Notes on the study in general: The bulk population could contribute abundant contaminating clonotypes to FACS-sorted repertoires. Clones from primary vaccination mostly reappeared after the booster (over 95% CD4, about 88% CD8).

TCRdb recomputed calls from the 5' RACE reads with MiXCR, one row per CDR3 protein. The data show about 400,000 distinct CDR3 sequences, more than 5.5% seen once. The starting material was PBMCs, obtained 5 days after the yellow fever booster vaccination. The V gene is TRBV29-1, the J gene TRBJ2-2, with a weak D call TRBD2 (5 bases). This receptor was identified in a man aged 30-40 years who received the YFV17D yellow fever vaccine. CDR3 in amino acids: CSVIPGRTDGELFF. The DNA of the CDR3 is TGCAGCGTCATCCCGGGAAGGACGGACGGGGAGCTGTTTTTT.